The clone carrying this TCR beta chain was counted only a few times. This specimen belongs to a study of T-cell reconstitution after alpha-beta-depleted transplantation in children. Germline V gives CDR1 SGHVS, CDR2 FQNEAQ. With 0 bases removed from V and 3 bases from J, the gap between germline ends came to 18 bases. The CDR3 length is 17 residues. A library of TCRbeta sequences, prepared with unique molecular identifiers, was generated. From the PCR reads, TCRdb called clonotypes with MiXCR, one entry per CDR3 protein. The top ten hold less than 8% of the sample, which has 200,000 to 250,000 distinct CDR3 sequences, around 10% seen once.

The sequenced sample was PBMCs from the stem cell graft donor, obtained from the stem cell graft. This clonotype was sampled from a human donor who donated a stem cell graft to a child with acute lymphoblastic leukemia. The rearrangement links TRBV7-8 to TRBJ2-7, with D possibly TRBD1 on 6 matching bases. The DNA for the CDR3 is TGTGCCAGCAGCTTAGCGCTGGGTCTGGACAGATTCTACGAGCAGTACTTC. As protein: CASSLALGLDRFYEQYF.